A single sample gave rise to the 3 T cell receptor beta chains below, sequenced in a study of blood T cells in healthy people across ages. Primers used in a second PCR of about 7 to 12 cycles were a sample-barcoded 5' primer and a J-beta primer mix. TCRdb used MiXCR to reprocess the 5' RACE reads, holding one entry per CDR3 protein. The profile shows 1.5 million to 2 million distinct CDR3 sequences, roughly 32% of them singletons. Sequences were obtained from blood. The origin of the receptors is a woman aged 25 to 39 in good health.

V is TRBV9 and J is TRBJ2-5, with D hard to call. The V gene lost 0 bases and the J gene lost 2 bases, with 14 bases spanning the gap. The CDR3 length is 16 residues. The germline gives CDR1 SGDLS, CDR2 YYNGEE. This CDR3 reads CASSVGEQTHQETQYF. The CDR3 DNA follows: TGTGCCAGCAGCGTAGGGGAACAGACCCATCAAGAGACCCAGTACTTC.

This clonotype turned up a few times. The chain recombines TRBV18 with TRBJ1-1; D is uncertain. V lost 2 bases and J 3 bases, leaving 13 bases between the germline ends. The CDR3 is 15 amino acids. Germline CDR1 and CDR2: KGHSH and LQKENI. The CDR3 here is CASSPRRQYDTEAFF. The CDR3 region has the DNA TGTGCCAGCTCACCAAGGAGGCAATACGACACTGAAGCTTTCTTT.

V is TRBV7-9 and J is TRBJ2-5; perhaps TRBD1 as D (6 bases). V dropped 3 bases and J dropped 5 bases, with 13 bases sitting between them. Germline values: CDR1 SEHNR, CDR2 FQNEAQ (reference sequence). CDR3 length equals 14 residues. CDR3 protein: CASSFDRMGETQYF. The CDR3 DNA sequence: TGTGCCAGCAGCTTTGACAGGATGGGGGAGACCCAGTACTTC.